The 16 T cell receptor beta chains reported below all come from one sample, sequenced in a study of regulatory T cells in long-lasting Graves disease. Library construction for TCR beta used iRepertoire HTBI primers and Arm-PCR of CDR3 regions. TCRdb reanalysed the multiplex PCR reads using MiXCR and keeps one entry per CDR3 protein. The repertoire includes hundreds of thousands of distinct CDR3 sequences, about 13% of them detected once, and about 9.1% sits in the top ten. The time point here: newly diagnosed GD, antithyroid drugs for less than 3 months. Researchers made the TCR library from RNA that was extracted from PBMCs. These same records also appear under a second study, on T cells in Graves' hyperthyroidism and ophthalmopathy.

The sample was peripheral blood mononuclear cells (PBMCs), taken at new diagnosis, from a patient treated with antithyroid drugs. The origin of the receptors is a young man with Graves disease.

This clonotype appeared many times. This rearrangement joins TRBV12-3 or TRBV12-4 to TRBJ2-1; 12 bases line up with TRBD2. The V gene end was trimmed by 6 bases and the J gene end by 2 bases; junction bases not matched to a gene: 2. This CDR3 spans 15 amino acids. CDR3 residues: CASRSSGGAYNEQFF. The DNA of the CDR3 is TGTGCCAGCAGGTCTAGCGGGGGGGCCTACAATGAGCAGTTCTTC.

The rearrangement uses TRBV20-1 and TRBJ2-7, with TRBD2 identical over 10 bases. Trimming removed 2 bases from V and 4 bases from J; junction bases left unmatched: 8. Germline V gene data show CDR1 as DFQATT and CDR2 as SNEGSKA (reference sequence). The CDR3 loop spans 15 amino acids. CDR3 coding DNA: TGCAGTGCTAGATCCCTAGCGGGAGCCCCATACGAGCAGTACTTC. Residues: CSARSLAGAPYEQYF.

This clonotype showed up just a few times. The V and J genes are TRBV29-1 and TRBJ1-2, with a weak D call TRBD1 (5 bases). Trimming removed 4 bases from V and 3 bases from J, with 15 bases in between. The CDR3 contains 14 residues. Germline CDR1 is SQVTM and CDR2 is ANQGSEA. For the CDR3, the DNA is TGCAGCGTTGGGCAGGGATCCTCAGACTATGGCTACACCTTC. Its translation: CSVGQGSSDYGYTF.

A remark on this clonotype: The junction and the germline gene differ at one end; a read error may be behind it. J is TRBJ2-7 and V is TRBV12-3 or TRBV12-4; no clear D gene. The CDR3 has 12 amino acids. Here the CDR3 reads CAGSNLRLEQYF. CDR3 nucleotides: TGTGCCGGCAGTAACCTGCGGCTCGAGCAGTACTTC.

This clonotype was counted at least ten times. V gene TRBV30 combines with J gene TRBJ2-3, with 13 bases fitting TRBD2. This CDR3 contains 14 residues. The ends lost 2 bases at V and 7 bases at J; junction bases unmatched: 3. The germline V gene encodes CDR1 GTSNPN and CDR2 SVGIG (reference sequence). The CDR3 region is CAWSPGLAGYTQYF. The CDR3 DNA reads TGTGCCTGGAGTCCGGGACTAGCGGGATATACGCAGTATTTT.

This clonotype was counted ten times or more. The genes are TRBV6-2 or TRBV6-3 and TRBJ1-5; unclear D gene. The CDR3 spans 12 residues. V dropped 6 bases and J dropped 0 bases, with 3 bases sitting between them. Germline values: CDR1 MNHEY, CDR2 SVGEGT. For the CDR3, the DNA is TGTGCCAGCAGGGTTAGCAATCAGCCCCAGCATTTT. Residues: CASRVSNQPQHF.

This clonotype was counted many times. The rearrangement uses TRBV30 and TRBJ2-7; no definite D call. From germline, CDR1 is GTSNPN and CDR2 SVGIG (reference sequence). The CDR3 contains 13 residues. V lost 8 bases, J lost 3 bases, and 17 bases lay in between. CDR3 nucleotides: TGTGCCGCAACTGGGGTCGGGCACTACGAGCAGTACTTC. Its translation is CAATGVGHYEQYF.

This clonotype has a single count. J is TRBJ2-1 and V is TRBV5-4; possibly TRBD1 for D (5 bases). V was cut by 7 bases and J by 7 bases, with 21 bases left in between. The CDR3 has 15 amino acids. Germline CDR1 reads SGHNT; CDR2 reads YYREEE (reference sequence). The CDR3 DNA reads as TGTGCCAGCGTCCGGAAAACAGGCCCTTCGAATGAGCAGTTCTTC. This codes for CASVRKTGPSNEQFF.

This clonotype was counted a few times. The junction departs from the called germline gene at one end, perhaps through a read error. This chain connects TRBV11-2 to TRBJ2-1; D is ambiguous. Judging by the DNA end, TRBJ2-5 fits better; the J call may be wrong. Germline CDR1 is SGHAT and CDR2 is FQNNGV. CDR3 length: 14 residues. CDR3 region: CASSSPGLELSQYF. The CDR3 DNA sequence: TGCGCCAGCAGCTCCCCGGGCCTCGAGCTGTCCCAGTACTTC.

In its sample, this clonotype was seen many times. CDR3 protein: CASSSPGLTYEQYF. CDR3 bases: TGTGCCAGCAGTTCCCCGGGACTCACCTACGAGCAGTACTTC. V gene TRBV6-5 combines with J gene TRBJ2-7, with D tentatively TRBD2 (6 bases). Per germline, CDR1 MNHEY and CDR2 SVGAGI. CDR3 length: 14 amino acids. Trimming left V 4 bases short and J 2 bases short, with 12 bases between.

This clonotype came up many times. The V and J genes are TRBV5-1 and TRBJ2-7; D possibly corresponds to TRBD2 (5 bases). Germline CDR1 and CDR2: SGHRS and YFSETQ. This CDR3 is built from 14 residues. V shed 5 bases and J shed 3 bases, with 15 bases lying between them. CDR3: CASRQRSEGYEQYF. In DNA form, the CDR3 reads TGCGCCAGCAGACAGCGGTCTGAGGGCTACGAGCAGTACTTC. Together with reference TRBV5-1 and TRBJ2-7, the CDR3 gives the full variable domain: KAGVTQTPRYLIKTRGQQVTLSCSPISGHRSVSWYQQTPGQGLQFLFEYFSETQRNKGNFPGRFSGRQFSNSRSEMNVSTLELGDSALYLCASRQRSEGYEQYFGPGTRLTVT.

This clonotype was seen repeatedly, ten times or more. The chain's CDR3 is CSARDRDRDEQYF. The DNA for the CDR3 is TGCAGTGCTAGAGATCGGGACAGGGACGAGCAGTACTTC. The chain uses TRBV20-1 and TRBJ2-7, with 9 bases fitting TRBD1. V lost 0 bases, J lost 5 bases, and 2 bases stayed unmatched. In germline, CDR1 is DFQATT, CDR2 SNEGSKA (reference sequence). The CDR3 extends over 13 amino acids.

V and J are TRBV19 and TRBJ1-2; 7 bases are a match to TRBD1. Trimming cost V 6 bases and J 0 bases; bases outside gene matches: 7. The CDR3 totals 15 residues. CDR1 is LNHDA and CDR2 is SQIVND in the germline V gene (reference sequence). The CDR3 DNA reads as TGTGCCAGTAGGGTGGACAGGACTGCTAACTATGGCTACACCTTC. This gives the protein CASRVDRTANYGYTF.

With respect to this clonotype: This clone may be a read error of a much larger clone one base away. The chain couples TRBV9 to TRBJ2-5; D may match TRBD1 or TRBD2 (5 bases each). The germline CDR1 and CDR2 sequences are SGDLS and YYNGEE. The CDR3 length is 15 residues. The CDR3 protein is CASSAAKRGSETRYF. In DNA form, the CDR3 reads TGTGCCAGCAGCGCAGCAAAGAGGGGATCAGAGACCCGGTACTTC.

Only a few counts were recorded for this clonotype. The chain combines TRBV3-1 with TRBJ1-5; D possibly corresponds to TRBD1 (6 bases). The germline gives CDR1 LGHDT, CDR2 YNNKEL (reference sequence). The CDR3 covers 14 residues. Between the trimmed V and J ends, which lost 0 bases and 7 bases, there was a span of 10 bases. The CDR3: CASSQDTGKQPQHF. CDR3 nucleotide sequence: TGTGCCAGCAGCCAAGATACAGGGAAACAGCCCCAGCATTTT.

The V call is TRBV10-2, the J call TRBJ2-1; 8 bases are shared with TRBD2. Losses at the gene ends were 2 bases for V and 6 bases for J; bases not matched to a gene: 3. The CDR3 has 14 amino acids. Germline-derived CDR1 and CDR2 are WSHSY and SAAADI. The DNA of the CDR3 is TGCGCCAGCAGTGAGGGGACTAGGCGCAATGAGCAGTTCTTC. Protein: CASSEGTRRNEQFF.